One and the same sample provided the 4 T cell receptor beta chains below, sequenced in a study of T cells in lung cancer brain metastases. TCRdb keeps only in-frame clones here, not all; method: immunoSEQ multiplex PCR. Of roughly 4,700 clones in the sample, 80% to 85% were seen once. The sample consisted of tumor tissue from the primary lung tumor. The receptors derive from a woman aged 45-65 years with non-small cell lung cancer.

The J gene is TRBJ1-6, the V gene TRBV10-3; D is uncertain. In germline, CDR1 is ENHRY, CDR2 SYGVKD. The CDR3 length is 12 residues. V gave up 3 bases and J gave up 8 bases, with 5 bases separating them. CDR3 sequence (DNA): TGTGCCATCAGTGACGGTGATTCACCCCTCCACTTT. Protein: CAISDGDSPLHF.

A remark on this clone: Germline and junction disagree at one end, which may indicate a read error. The V and J genes are TRBV6-5 and TRBJ1-2; 8 bases match TRBD1. CDR3 length: 15 amino acids. Germline CDR1 and CDR2: MNHEY and SVGAGI. CDR3 nucleotide sequence: TGCAGCACCTTAGATTTGGGACAGGCTAACTATGGCTACACCTTC. It yields the protein CSTLDLGQANYGYTF.

The V call is TRBV19, the J call TRBJ1-2, with D hard to call. Trimming shortened V by 5 bases and J by 0 bases, and 13 bases separated the two germline ends. This CDR3 spans 15 amino acids. CDR1 LNHDA and CDR2 SQIVND come from the germline V gene (reference sequence). The chain's CDR3 is CASSGRSPANYGYTF. The CDR3 DNA reads TGTGCCAGTAGTGGACGTTCCCCCGCTAACTATGGCTACACCTTC.

The V call is TRBV5-1, the J call TRBJ2-2, with 7 bases that match TRBD2. Germline CDR1 is SGHRS and CDR2 is YFSETQ. The CDR3 runs to 15 residues. V lost 0 bases, J lost 6 bases, and 5 bases stayed unmatched. The CDR3 here is CASSLGNAGAGELFF. The CDR3 DNA follows: TGCGCCAGCAGCTTGGGCAATGCGGGAGCCGGGGAGCTGTTTTTT.